This T cell receptor beta chain was recorded in a study of T cell responses to AZD1222 COVID-19 vaccine. As concerns this clone: What it binds is not known.

The V gene lost 8 bases and the J gene lost 7 bases, with 12 bases spanning the gap. CDR1 and CDR2 from the germline V gene are MNHEY and SVGAGI. The length of the CDR3 is 13 residues. Study observations and caveats: Distributed over spike, vaccine-associated CD4 TCRs predominated at 160-218 and 743-854.

Using immunoSEQ multiplex PCR, the repertoire was profiled, and TCRdb retains in-frame clones only, with some absent. The table includes a few hundred thousand clones, roughly 93% detected once. This sample comprised peripheral blood, obtained on day 0 of AZD1222 vaccination. This receptor was taken from an adult in good health. V and J are TRBV6-5 and TRBJ1-6; D perhaps matches TRBD1 (5 bases). CDR3 in amino acids: CASRRQNNSPLHF. DNA for the CDR3: TGTGCCAGCCGGCGACAGAACAATTCACCCCTCCACTTT.